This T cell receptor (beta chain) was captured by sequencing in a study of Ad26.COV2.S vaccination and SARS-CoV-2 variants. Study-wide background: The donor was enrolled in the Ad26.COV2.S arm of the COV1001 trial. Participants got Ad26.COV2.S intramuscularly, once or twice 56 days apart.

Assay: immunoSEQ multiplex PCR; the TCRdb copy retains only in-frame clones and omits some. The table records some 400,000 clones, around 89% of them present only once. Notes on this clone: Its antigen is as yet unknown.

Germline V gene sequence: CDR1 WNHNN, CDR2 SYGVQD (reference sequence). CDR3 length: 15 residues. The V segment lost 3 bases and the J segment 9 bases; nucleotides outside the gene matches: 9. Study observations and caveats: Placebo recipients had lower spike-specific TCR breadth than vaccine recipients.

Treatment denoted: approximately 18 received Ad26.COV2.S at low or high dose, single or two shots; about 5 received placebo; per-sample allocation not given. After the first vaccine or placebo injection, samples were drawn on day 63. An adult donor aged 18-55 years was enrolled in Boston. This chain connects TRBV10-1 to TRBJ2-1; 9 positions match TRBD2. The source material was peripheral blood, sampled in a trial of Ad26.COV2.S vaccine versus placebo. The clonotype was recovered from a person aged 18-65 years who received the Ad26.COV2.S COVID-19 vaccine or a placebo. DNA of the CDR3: TGCGCCAGCAGTGAACTGCGGGAGGGCCGTATTGAGCAGTTCTTC. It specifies CASSELREGRIEQFF.